Shown below are 17 T cell receptor beta chains from a single sample sequenced in a study of T cell clonality in common variable immunodeficiency. Repertoires were generated with immunoSEQ multiplex PCR, while TCRdb's copy carries only in-frame clones and drops some. The sample includes tens of thousands of clones, none of them occurring once. The sequenced sample consisted of peripheral blood mononuclear cells. The origin of the receptors is a person between 18 and 70 years old in good health.

This clone was seen ten or more times. Read sequence stops 3 residues before the CDR3 end, and the germline J gene provides the missing end. The V gene is TRBV10-3, the J gene TRBJ1-2; 7 nucleotides agree with TRBD1. Trimming removed 2 bases from V and 3 bases from J; junction bases left unmatched: 9. Per the germline V gene, CDR1 is ENHRY and CDR2 is SYGVKD. The CDR3 contains 16 residues. The sequenced part of the CDR3 DNA is TGTGCCATCAGTGAGGGGGTCGGACAGGTTGACTATGGC. This sequence encodes CAISEGVGQVDYG. The full CDR3 reads CAISEGVGQVDYGYTF.

This clone was counted ten times or more. Read sequence stops 3 residues before the CDR3 end, and the germline J gene provides the missing end. This rearrangement joins TRBV13 to TRBJ2-1, with TRBD1 matching over 7 bases. Germline V gene sequence: CDR1 PRHDT, CDR2 FYEKMQ (reference sequence). Germline trimming cut 6 bases from V and 5 bases from J; bases unmatched to any gene: 7. The CDR3 extends over 14 amino acids. The chain's CDR3 is CASRTGQRNNEQFF. The DNA read from the CDR3 is TGTGCCAGCAGAACGGGACAGCGAAACAATGAG.

This clone was seen at least ten times. From the germline J gene comes the end of the CDR3, since the read stops 3 residues before it. This sequence joins TRBV30 and TRBJ2-1; TRBD1 matches 9 bases. J lost 4 bases, V lost 3 bases, and 10 bases had no gene match. Looked up from germline, CDR1 is GTSNPN and CDR2 is SVGIG (reference sequence). CDR3 size: 16 residues. The CDR3 is CAWRDPGTGNYNEQFF. The CDR3 bases that were read are TGTGCCTGGAGAGATCCCGGGACAGGGAATTACAATGAG.

This clone was observed at least ten times. The read falls 3 residues short of the CDR3 end, and the missing part is taken from the germline J gene. This chain joins TRBV29-1 and TRBJ2-7; D not certain. The CDR3 extends over 12 amino acids. V gave up 4 bases and J gave up 4 bases, with 11 bases separating them. The V gene's germline CDR1 is SQVTM and CDR2 ANQGSEA. The CDR3 sequence: CSVVRGMYEQYF. CDR3 DNA (partial): TGCAGCGTTGTCCGCGGAATGTACGAG.

The table lists this clone with many counts. The read is 3 residues too short to cover the CDR3 end, so that end is filled in from the germline J gene. V usage is TRBV9 and J usage is TRBJ2-2, with 9 bases identical to TRBD2. The CDR3 contains 16 residues. Germline CDR1 is SGDLS and CDR2 is YYNGEE. Trimming took 0 bases from V and 4 from J; bases not matched to a gene: 4. This chain's CDR3 is CASSVGAGGPTGELFF. CDR3 DNA, as far as it was read: TGTGCCAGCAGCGTAGGGGCGGGGGGGCCCACCGGGGAG.

Ten or more counts support this clone. The read gets to within 3 residues of the CDR3 end, and the germline J gene fills in the rest. The chain is built from TRBV28 and TRBJ2-7; 8 bases fit TRBD1. J gave up 4 bases and V 6 bases, and 8 bases lay outside the gene matches. CDR3 length equals 14 residues. Germline V gene sequence: CDR1 MDHEN, CDR2 SYDVKM. The DNA read from the CDR3 is TGTGCCAGCAGCAAAGACAGGGGCTTGTACGAG. It encodes CASSKDRGLYE. In full, the CDR3 is CASSKDRGLYEQYF.

The table lists this clone with many counts. The read ends 3 residues early relative to the CDR3; the germline J gene fills the gap. V and J are TRBV6-1 and TRBJ1-4, with 8 bases lining up with TRBD1. This CDR3 has 15 residues. Germline V lookup: CDR1 MNHNS, CDR2 SASEGT. Unmatched junction bases numbered 6, after V lost 2 bases and J lost 7 bases. The CDR3 loop is CASSELLQGGEKLFF. The part of the CDR3 DNA that was read is TGTGCCAGCAGTGAACTTTTACAGGGGGGTGAAAAA.

This clone was counted ten times or more. The DNA ends 3 residues before the CDR3 does, and the rest of the CDR3 is filled in from the germline J gene. The chain carries TRBV5-1 and TRBJ2-7; a possible D gene is TRBD2 (7 bases). Trimming removed 3 bases at V and 0 bases at J, with 13 bases between. The germline CDR1 and CDR2 sequences are SGHRS and YFSETQ. CDR3 length: 15 amino acids. The CDR3 spells CASSWGGGPSYEQYF. CDR3 DNA, as far as it was read: TGCGCCAGCAGCTGGGGGGGCGGGCCCTCCTACGAG.

This clone was counted many times. The CDR3 end lies 3 residues beyond the end of the read and is filled in from the germline J gene. The J gene is TRBJ2-3, the V gene TRBV30; tentatively, D is TRBD2 (6 bases). Trimming stripped 5 bases from V and 2 bases from J, with 17 bases between. Germline CDR1 is GTSNPN and CDR2 is SVGIG (reference sequence). The CDR3 runs 15 residues. CDR3 region: CAWAGLPAPTDTQYF. The CDR3 bases that were read are TGTGCCTGGGCGGGACTCCCGGCCCCCACAGATACG. The whole variable domain, remainder taken from reference TRBV30 and TRBJ2-3, is SQTIHQWPATLVQPVGSPLSLECTVEGTSNPNLYWYRQAAGRGLQLLFYSVGIGQISSEVPQNLSASRPQDRQFILSSKKLLLSDSGFYLCAWAGLPAPTDTQYFGPGTRLTVL.

In this sample, this clone turned up many times. The CDR3 end lies 3 residues beyond the end of the read and is filled in from the germline J gene. The chain employs TRBV27 and TRBJ2-7; 7 bases align to TRBD2. The V gene's germline CDR1 is MNHEY and CDR2 SMNVEV (reference sequence). This CDR3 has 14 residues. V dropped 6 bases and J dropped 3; count of bases not matched to a gene: 8. CDR3 DNA (partial): TGTGCCAGCAGCTTGCGCGGGAGTTTCTACGAG. Translated: CASSLRGSFYE. The full-length CDR3 reads as CASSLRGSFYEQYF.

At least ten counts were recorded for this clone. Read sequence stops 3 residues before the CDR3 end, and the germline J gene provides the missing end. V is TRBV20-1 and J is TRBJ2-1; 11 bases are shared with TRBD1. The CDR3 consists of 16 residues. The V segment lost 6 bases and the J segment 2 bases; nucleotides outside the gene matches: 9. Per the germline V gene, CDR1 is DFQATT and CDR2 is SNEGSKA (reference sequence). The sequenced part of the CDR3 DNA is TGCAGTGCGCAAGACCCGGGACAGGGGGCCTACAATGAG. Translation gives CSAQDPGQGAYNE. The CDR3, in full, reads CSAQDPGQGAYNEQFF.

This clone was observed at least ten times. The read halts 3 residues ahead of the CDR3 end, with the missing end drawn from the germline J gene. The chain recombines TRBV19 with TRBJ2-7; TRBD2 agrees at 8 bases. CDR3 length: 13 amino acids. The V segment lost 5 bases and the J segment 5 bases; nucleotides outside the gene matches: 5. Germline V gene lookup returns CDR1 LNHDA and CDR2 SQIVND (reference sequence). The part of the CDR3 DNA that was read is TGTGCCAGTAGTGTCGGGGGGGATAACGAG. Its translation: CASSVGGDNE. The complete CDR3 sequence is CASSVGGDNEQYF.

This clone was observed many times. The DNA ends 3 residues before the CDR3 does, and the rest of the CDR3 is filled in from the germline J gene. The chain uses TRBV5-8 and TRBJ2-4, with 13 bases that match TRBD2. Germline V CDR1 and CDR2: SGHTS, YDEGEE. The CDR3 loop spans 14 amino acids. With 4 bases clipped from V and 9 bases from J, the junction kept 4 bases outside the gene matches. CDR3 in amino acids: CASSQGLAGSIQYF. CDR3 DNA, as far as it was read: TGTGCCAGCAGCCAGGGACTAGCGGGAAGCATT. The full variable domain, in which reference TRBV5-8 and TRBJ2-4 provide the parts outside the CDR3, is EAGVTQSPTHLIKTRGQQATLRCSPISGHTSVYWYQQALGLGLQFLLWYDEGEERNRGNFPPRFSGRQFPNYSSELNVNALELEDSALYLCASSQGLAGSIQYFGAGTRLSVL.

This clone was observed at least ten times. Read data end 3 residues before the CDR3 end; the end is taken from the germline J gene. V usage is TRBV7-8 and J usage is TRBJ1-2, with D perhaps matching TRBD1 (6 bases). V lost 5 bases and J lost 2, with 12 bases in between. The CDR3 runs to 14 residues. The V gene's germline CDR1 is SGHVS and CDR2 FQNEAQ. The CDR3 protein is CASSPATGNYGYTF. The CDR3 DNA, read in part, is TGTGCCAGCAGCCCAGCGACAGGAAACTATGGC.

This clone was picked up many times. The observed sequence ends 3 residues before the CDR3 terminus, with the missing tail filled in from the germline J gene. This chain uses TRBV10-3 with TRBJ2-3; D unclear. The V gene lost 9 bases and the J gene lost 5 bases, with 15 bases spanning the gap. The length of the CDR3 is 13 residues. Germline values: CDR1 ENHRY, CDR2 SYGVKD. The sequenced part of the CDR3 DNA is TGTGCCATGAGAAGGGTTTTGGGAGATACG. Translating gives CAMRRVLGDT. The full CDR3 protein reads CAMRRVLGDTQYF.

This clone was observed many times. The observed sequence ends 3 residues before the CDR3 terminus, with the missing tail filled in from the germline J gene. The chain combines TRBV30 with TRBJ1-4, with TRBD1 matching 11 bases. J lost 7 bases, V lost 2 bases, and 9 bases had no gene match. The CDR3 spans 16 residues. Germline CDR1 reads GTSNPN; CDR2 reads SVGIG (reference sequence). This CDR3 reads CAWSPDPGQGGEKLFF. CDR3 DNA, as far as it was read: TGTGCCTGGAGTCCTGATCCGGGACAGGGGGGTGAAAAA.

Ten or more counts support this clone. The CDR3 is cut off 3 residues early in the read; its end comes from the germline J gene. The chain has TRBV5-8 and TRBJ1-4, with D possibly matching TRBD1 (5 bases). In germline, CDR1 is SGHTS, CDR2 YDEGEE. V gave up 0 bases and J gave up 5 bases, with 11 bases separating them. The CDR3 totals 15 residues. The CDR3 bases that were read are TGTGCCAGCAGCTTGGATGGGCGGACAAATGAAAAA. Its protein product is CASSLDGRTNEK. The full CDR3 is CASSLDGRTNEKLFF.